This record looks at one T cell receptor (beta chain) sequence and its context. The antigen remains undetermined. Trimming took 3 bases from V and 2 from J; bases not matched to a gene: 5. This CDR3 is 14 amino acids long. The germline CDR1 and CDR2 sequences are SQVTM and ANQGSEA. This sample is part of a study of cytomegalovirus exposure and HLA in healthy donors. Study observations and caveats: Sequencing had likely introduced a cluster of highly shared sequence variants as an artifact. Available immune exposure information covered CMV serostatus only. Data from an earlier analysis indicated that most TCR beta V segments were productive either about 87% or about 30% of the time. TCR beta sequences reportedly predicted most subjects' HLA-A and HLA-B alleles accurately.

Use of 60 Vbeta and 13 Jbeta primers characterized the PCR. Sequencing used immunoSEQ multiplex PCR; TCRdb keeps in-frame clones, though not all of them. This repertoire shows some 85,000 clones, over 70% found once; its top ten account for approximately 5.6%. The rearrangement joins TRBV29-1 to TRBJ2-3, with 7 bases aligning to TRBD2. The sample taken for sequencing was PBMCs. The TCR sequence derives from a man between 18 and 29 years old in good health and CMV-seropositive. CDR3 protein: CSVEPRDYTDTQYF. CDR3 DNA: TGCAGCGTTGAGCCCCGGGACTACACAGATACGCAGTATTTT.